The source of this TCR beta chain is a study of blood T cell repertoires in COVID-19. Study-level background: COVID-19 samples from acute and convalescent phases originated in the United States, Italy and Spain. The analysed material was cDNA or gDNA that came from T cells, B-cell-depleted T cells, or PBMCs.

In germline, CDR1 is SGHVS, CDR2 FQNEAQ. V lost 5 bases to trimming and J lost 5 bases; unmatched junction nucleotides: 13. The CDR3 is 16 residues long. Sequencing was performed with immunoSEQ multiplex PCR; in TCRdb, only in-frame clones are kept and a portion is missing. This repertoire shows 250,000 to 350,000 clones, 87% found once; its top ten account for roughly 2.1%. This chain uses TRBV7-8 with TRBJ2-3; TRBD2 matches at 7 bases. Sample: peripheral blood. The origin of this receptor is a man aged 18 to 30 with active or convalescent COVID-19. The CDR3 is CASSGGSGPAGDTQYF. Here the CDR3 DNA reads TGTGCCAGCAGCGGGGGTAGCGGGCCGGCCGGAGATACGCAGTATTTT. Full variable domain (remainder filled in from reference TRBV7-8 and TRBJ2-3): GAGVSQSPRYKVAKRGQDVALRCDPISGHVSLFWYQQALGQGPEFLTYFQNEAQLDKSGLPSDRFFAERPEGSVSTLKIQRTQQEDSAVYLCASSGGSGPAGDTQYFGPGTRLTVL.